What follows is one T cell receptor (beta chain) and its context. The antigen remains undetermined. A much larger clone differs by one base, so this may be a read error. Breast cancer patients provided tissue from their axillary draining lymph nodes. TCRdb passed the multiplex PCR reads through MiXCR, listing each CDR3 protein once. Of 200,000 to 250,000 distinct CDR3 sequences in the sample, less than 40% were seen once. The CDR3 runs 15 residues. Germline V gene data show CDR1 as MNHNS and CDR2 as SASEGT. The sample is drawn from a study of breast tumors, draining lymph nodes, adjacent tissues. Study-wide results and limits: Tumors had less TCR diversity than lymph nodes, more than nontumor tissue.

This TCR came from a female donor with breast cancer. Some clones in this sample may be carry-over from other donors' samples. The source material was axillary lymph node tissue. The chain has TRBV6-1 and TRBJ2-7; D unresolved. The CDR3 protein is CASSESANFVYGQYF. The CDR3 bases are TGTGCCAGCAGTGAATCAGCCAATTTTGTCTACGGGCAGTACTTC.